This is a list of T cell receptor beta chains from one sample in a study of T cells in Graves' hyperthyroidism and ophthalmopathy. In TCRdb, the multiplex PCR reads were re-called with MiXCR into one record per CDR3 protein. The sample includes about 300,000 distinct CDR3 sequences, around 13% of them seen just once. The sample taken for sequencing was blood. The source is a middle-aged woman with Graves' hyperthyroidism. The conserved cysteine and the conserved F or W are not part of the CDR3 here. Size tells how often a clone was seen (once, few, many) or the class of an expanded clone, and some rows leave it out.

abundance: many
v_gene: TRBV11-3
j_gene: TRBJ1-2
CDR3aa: ASSFLRGNGYT

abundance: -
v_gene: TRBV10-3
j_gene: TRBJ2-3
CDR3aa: AISESVAGVSDTQY

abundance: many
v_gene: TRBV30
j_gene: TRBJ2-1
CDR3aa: AWSSVRRRPWGEQF

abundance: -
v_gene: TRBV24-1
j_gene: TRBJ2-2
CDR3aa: ATSHRNTGELF

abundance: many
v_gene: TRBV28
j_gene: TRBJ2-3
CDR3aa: ASSPRTGGTSTDTQY

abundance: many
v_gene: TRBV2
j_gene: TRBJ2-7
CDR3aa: ASIQSAYEQY

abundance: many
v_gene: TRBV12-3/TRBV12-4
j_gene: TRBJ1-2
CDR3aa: ASVGVFNYGYT

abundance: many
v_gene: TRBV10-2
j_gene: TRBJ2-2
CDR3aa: ASSDQREWNAGELF

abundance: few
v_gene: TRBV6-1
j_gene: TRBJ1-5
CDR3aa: ASGAVFGNQPQH

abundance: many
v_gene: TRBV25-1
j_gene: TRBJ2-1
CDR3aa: ASSRSGSADNEQF

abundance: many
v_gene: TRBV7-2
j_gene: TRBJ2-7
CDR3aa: ASSSYRAYEQY

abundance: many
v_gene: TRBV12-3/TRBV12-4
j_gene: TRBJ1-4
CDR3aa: ASSPNPRGNEKLF

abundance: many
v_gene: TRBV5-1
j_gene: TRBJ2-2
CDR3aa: ASSFHGELF

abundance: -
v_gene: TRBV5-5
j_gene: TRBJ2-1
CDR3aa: ASSPGEVLYNEQF

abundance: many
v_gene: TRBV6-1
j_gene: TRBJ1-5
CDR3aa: ASRGADGNQPQH

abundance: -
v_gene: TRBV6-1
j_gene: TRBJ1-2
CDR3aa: ASLVGYHGYT

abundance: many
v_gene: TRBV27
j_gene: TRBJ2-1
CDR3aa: ASRVGHVNEQF

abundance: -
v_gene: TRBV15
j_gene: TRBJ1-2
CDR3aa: ATSSGDRTYGYT

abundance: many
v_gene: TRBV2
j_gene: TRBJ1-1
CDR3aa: ASRGENTEAF

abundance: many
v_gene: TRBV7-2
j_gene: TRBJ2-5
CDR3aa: ASSLALSGVFETQY

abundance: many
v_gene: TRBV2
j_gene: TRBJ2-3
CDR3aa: ASTAEGALSDTQY

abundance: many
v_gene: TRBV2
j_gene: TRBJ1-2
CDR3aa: ASSFGRQRANYGYT